This TCR beta chain was recovered during a study of T cell repertoires in cytomegalovirus infection. For the study at large: Public TCR beta signature analysis indicated the presence of both CMV infection and matching HLA type.

V lost 6 bases to trimming and J lost 3 bases, with 12 bases between them. CDR1 MNHEY and CDR2 SVGEGT come from the germline V gene. CDR3 length: 14 amino acids. To note about this clonotype: Its cognate antigen is unknown.

TCRdb reanalysed the reads using MiXCR and keeps one entry per CDR3 protein. In the table there are 350,000 to 550,000 distinct CDR3 sequences, approximately 33% of which are singletons. General study results and limits: Dominating the ex vivo response were HLA-C-restricted CMV-specific TCR beta clonotypes. Cumulative public TCR beta family frequency identified CMV carriers with the relevant HLA.

The TCR was taken from a human donor in good health (CMV status not recorded). Some clones in this sample may be carry-over from other donors' samples. The sample was PBMCs. The chain combines TRBV6-2 or TRBV6-3 with TRBJ1-5, with a tentative D call TRBD1 (6 bases). The CDR3 reads CASSDRSLNQPQHF. CDR3 nucleotides: TGTGCCAGCAGCGACAGGTCCCTCAATCAGCCCCAGCATTTT.